These 12 T cell receptor beta chains came from one sample sequenced in a study of blood T cell repertoires in COVID-19. The table came from immunoSEQ multiplex PCR; TCRdb's copy has only in-frame clones and leaves some out. The sample gives 250,000 to 350,000 clones, about 90% of which show up once; around 8% is in the top ten. Sequenced material: peripheral blood. All receptors derive from a woman aged 45-65 years who had recovered from COVID-19.

This clone was recorded once. The chain is built from TRBV27 and TRBJ2-7; the match to TRBD1 covers 7 bases. CDR3 size: 12 residues. Germline V gene data show CDR1 as MNHEY and CDR2 as SMNVEV (reference sequence). Trimming cost V 6 bases and J 6 bases; bases outside gene matches: 5. CDR3 coding DNA: TGTGCCAGCAGGACAGGGAGTTTCGAGCAGTACTTC. Translating it yields CASRTGSFEQYF.

The chain joins TRBV5-1 to TRBJ1-4; D is perhaps TRBD1 (5 bases). The CDR3 sequence is 13 residues long. CDR1 SGHRS and CDR2 YFSETQ come from the germline V gene. Trimming cost V 5 bases and J 3 bases, with 8 bases left between them. The CDR3 DNA follows: TGCGCCAGCAGAGGGGCGTCTAATGAAAAACTGTTTTTT. Amino acid sequence: CASRGASNEKLFF.

V usage is TRBV4-3 and J usage is TRBJ2-7, with 8 bases identical to TRBD1. Germline assignment: CDR1 LGHNA and CDR2 YSLEER. CDR3 length: 14 amino acids. Unmatched junction bases numbered 0, after V lost 0 bases and J lost 2 bases. In DNA form, the CDR3 reads TGCGCCAGCAGCCAAGAACAGGGGGCCTACGAGCAGTACTTC. Translating it yields CASSQEQGAYEQYF.

The V call is TRBV7-3, the J call TRBJ2-7, with TRBD2 matching over 10 bases. The V and J ends lost 1 base and 6 bases, in that order; junction bases with no gene match: 6. This CDR3 spans 15 amino acids. CDR1 and CDR2 (germline): SGHTA, FQGTGA. The CDR3 DNA follows: TGTGCCAGCAGCTTAATACTAGCGGGGATGCGCGAGCAGTACTTC. It yields the protein CASSLILAGMREQYF.

CDR3 sequence: CASSSLAGGQETQYF. DNA for the CDR3: TGCGCCAGCAGCTCCTTAGCGGGAGGGCAAGAGACCCAGTACTTC. The rearrangement joins TRBV5-1 to TRBJ2-5; 11 positions match TRBD2. V gave up 3 bases and J gave up 2 bases; unmatched junction bases: 3. Germline CDR1 and CDR2: SGHRS and YFSETQ. The CDR3 totals 15 residues.

The V call is TRBV7-2, the J call TRBJ1-1; D may be TRBD1 (6 bases). Trimming shortened V by 0 bases and J by 5 bases, and 7 bases separated the two germline ends. Germline CDR1 is SGHTA and CDR2 is FQGNSA. CDR3 length equals 13 residues. CDR3 nucleotides: TGTGCCAGCAGCTTAGCGAGGGGGACTGAAGCTTTCTTT. It yields the protein CASSLARGTEAFF.

In nucleotides, the CDR3 is TGTGCCAGCAGCCCTCCCGGGACAGGGAGTGAAAAACTGTTTTTT. Translation: CASSPPGTGSEKLFF. J is TRBJ1-4 and V is TRBV7-2; 9 bases are a match to TRBD1. Germline V gives CDR1 SGHTA, CDR2 FQGNSA. There are 15 residues in the CDR3. With V trimmed by 5 bases and J by 7 bases, 8 bases remained unmatched.

This clone was recorded only once. The chain links TRBV4-2 to TRBJ2-5; 7 bases align to TRBD2. Per germline, CDR1 LGHNA and CDR2 YNFKEQ. CDR3 size: 13 residues. V lost 0 bases to trimming and J lost 12 bases; unmatched junction nucleotides: 7. The CDR3 coding sequence is TGTGCCAGCAGCCAAGAGCGGACTAGTAACAAGTACTTC. This encodes CASSQERTSNKYF.

This chain connects TRBV19 to TRBJ1-5; 11 positions match TRBD1. The CDR3 runs 14 residues. After removal of 9 bases from V and 7 bases from J, the junction contained 8 bases not matched to a gene. The germline V gene has CDR1 LNHDA and CDR2 SQIVND (reference sequence). The CDR3 DNA follows: TGTGCCAGCGGACAGGGGGCCCTCGAACAGCCCCAGCATTTT. It encodes CASGQGALEQPQHF.

J is TRBJ2-5 and V is TRBV6-1; TRBD2 matches 7 bases. The germline CDR1 and CDR2 sequences are MNHNS and SASEGT. The ends lost 3 bases at V and 5 bases at J; junction bases unmatched: 6. This CDR3 has 14 amino acids. The CDR3 nucleotides read TGTGCCAGCAGTGATAGGGGAGGGGTTGAGACCCAGTACTTC. This gives the protein CASSDRGGVETQYF.

In this sample, this clone turned up a few times. The chain couples TRBV7-9 to TRBJ1-1, with D hard to call. Trimming shortened V by 0 bases and J by 1 base, and 9 bases separated the two germline ends. This CDR3 is 15 amino acids long. Germline CDR1 reads SEHNR; CDR2 reads FQNEAQ (reference sequence). The CDR3 coding sequence is TGTGCCAGCAGCTTAGCGGCTCGTGCGAACACTGAAGCTTTCTTT. Protein product: CASSLAARANTEAFF. The variable domain in full, with the rest retrieved from reference TRBV7-9 and TRBJ1-1, is DTGVSQNPRHKITKRGQNVTFRCDPISEHNRLYWYRQTLGQGPEFLTYFQNEAQLEKSRLLSDRFSAERPKGSFSTLEIQRTEQGDSAMYLCASSLAARANTEAFFGQGTRLTVV.

This clone was observed a single time. This chain links TRBV10-3 with TRBJ1-6, with 7 bases identical to TRBD1. Germline V gives CDR1 ENHRY, CDR2 SYGVKD. The junction had 3 bases not matched to a gene; V was cut back by 0 bases and J by 7 bases. The CDR3 loop spans 15 amino acids. CDR3 sequence (DNA): TGTGCCATCAGTGAGTCGGCGGACAGGAATTCACCCCTCCACTTT. It encodes CAISESADRNSPLHF.